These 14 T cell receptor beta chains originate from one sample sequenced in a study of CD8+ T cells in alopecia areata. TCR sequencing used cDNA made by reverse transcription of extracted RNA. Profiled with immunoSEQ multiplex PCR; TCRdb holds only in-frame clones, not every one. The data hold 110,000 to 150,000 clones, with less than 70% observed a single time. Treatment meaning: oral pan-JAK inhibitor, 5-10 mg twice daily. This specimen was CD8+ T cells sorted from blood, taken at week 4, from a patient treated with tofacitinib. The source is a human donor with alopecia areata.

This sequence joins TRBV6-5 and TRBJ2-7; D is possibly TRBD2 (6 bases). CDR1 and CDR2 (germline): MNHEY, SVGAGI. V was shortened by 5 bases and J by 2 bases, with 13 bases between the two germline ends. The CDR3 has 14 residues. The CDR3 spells CASSPTRSPYEQYF. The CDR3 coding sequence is TGTGCCAGCAGTCCGACTAGAAGTCCCTACGAGCAGTACTTC.

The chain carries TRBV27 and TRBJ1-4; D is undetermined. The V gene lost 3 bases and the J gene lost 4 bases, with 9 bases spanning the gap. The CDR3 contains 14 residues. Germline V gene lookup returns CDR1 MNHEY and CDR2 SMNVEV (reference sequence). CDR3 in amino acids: CASSFQQSNEKLFF. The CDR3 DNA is TGTGCCAGCAGTTTCCAACAGAGTAATGAAAAACTGTTTTTT.

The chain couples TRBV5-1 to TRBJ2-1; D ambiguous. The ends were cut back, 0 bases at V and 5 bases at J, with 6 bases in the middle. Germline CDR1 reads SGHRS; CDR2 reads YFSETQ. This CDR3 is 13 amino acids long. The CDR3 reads CASSLEGNNEQFF. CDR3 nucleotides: TGCGCCAGCAGCTTGGAGGGCAACAATGAGCAGTTCTTC.

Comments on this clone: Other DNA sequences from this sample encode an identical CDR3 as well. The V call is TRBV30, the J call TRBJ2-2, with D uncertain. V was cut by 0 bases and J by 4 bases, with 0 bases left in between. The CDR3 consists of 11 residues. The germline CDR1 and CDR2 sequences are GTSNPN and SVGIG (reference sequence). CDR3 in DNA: TGTGCCTGGAGTGTCACCGGGGAGCTGTTTTTT. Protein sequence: CAWSVTGELFF.

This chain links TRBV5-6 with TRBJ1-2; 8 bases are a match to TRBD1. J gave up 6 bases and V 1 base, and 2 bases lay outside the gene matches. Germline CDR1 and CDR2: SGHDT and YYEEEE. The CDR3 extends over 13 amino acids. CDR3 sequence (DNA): TGTGCCAGCAGCTTGACAGGGGGACATGGCTACACCTTC. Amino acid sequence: CASSLTGGHGYTF.

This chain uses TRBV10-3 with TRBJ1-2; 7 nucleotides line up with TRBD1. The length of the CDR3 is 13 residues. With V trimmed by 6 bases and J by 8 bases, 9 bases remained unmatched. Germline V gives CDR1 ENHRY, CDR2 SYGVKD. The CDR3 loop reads CAISEDRVNGYTF. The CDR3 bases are TGTGCCATCAGCGAAGACAGGGTTAACGGCTACACCTTC.

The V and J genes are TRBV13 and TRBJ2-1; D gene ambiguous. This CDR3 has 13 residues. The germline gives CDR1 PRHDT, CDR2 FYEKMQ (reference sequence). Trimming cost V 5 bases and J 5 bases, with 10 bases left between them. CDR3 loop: CASSPDWDNEQFF. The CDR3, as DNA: TGTGCCAGCAGCCCAGACTGGGACAATGAGCAGTTCTTC.

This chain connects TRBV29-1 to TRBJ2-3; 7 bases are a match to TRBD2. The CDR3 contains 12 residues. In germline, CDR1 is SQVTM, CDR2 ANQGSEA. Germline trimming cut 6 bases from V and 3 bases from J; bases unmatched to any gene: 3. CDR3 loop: CSVGGYTDTQYF. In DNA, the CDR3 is TGCAGCGTCGGGGGGTATACAGATACGCAGTATTTT.

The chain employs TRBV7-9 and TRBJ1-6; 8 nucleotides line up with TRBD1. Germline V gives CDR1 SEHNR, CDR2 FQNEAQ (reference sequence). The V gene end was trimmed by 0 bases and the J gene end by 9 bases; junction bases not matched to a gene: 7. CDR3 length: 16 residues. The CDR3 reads CASSLAGQGGRSPLHF. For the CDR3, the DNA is TGTGCCAGCAGCTTAGCTGGACAGGGAGGTCGTTCACCCCTCCACTTT.

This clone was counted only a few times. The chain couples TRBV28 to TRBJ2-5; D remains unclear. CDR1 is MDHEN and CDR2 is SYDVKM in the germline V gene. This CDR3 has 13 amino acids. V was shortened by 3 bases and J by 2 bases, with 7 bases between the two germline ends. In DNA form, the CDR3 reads TGTGCCAGCAGTTTGGCGAGGCAAGAGACCCAGTACTTC. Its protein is CASSLARQETQYF.

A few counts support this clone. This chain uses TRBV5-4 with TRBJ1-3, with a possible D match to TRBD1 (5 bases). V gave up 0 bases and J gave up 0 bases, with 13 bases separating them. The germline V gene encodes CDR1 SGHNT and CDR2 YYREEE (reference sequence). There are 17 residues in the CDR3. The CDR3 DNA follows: TGTGCCAGCAGCTTGGGTACCAGGGACTACTCTGGAAACACCATATATTTT. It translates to CASSLGTRDYSGNTIYF.

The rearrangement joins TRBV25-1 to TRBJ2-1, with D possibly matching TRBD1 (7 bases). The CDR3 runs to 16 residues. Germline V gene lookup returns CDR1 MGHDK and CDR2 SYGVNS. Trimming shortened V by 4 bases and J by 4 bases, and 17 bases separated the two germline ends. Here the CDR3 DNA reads TGTGCCAGCAGTGGGAGGAGGGGCAGGGGGTACAATGAGCAGTTCTTC. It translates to CASSGRRGRGYNEQFF.

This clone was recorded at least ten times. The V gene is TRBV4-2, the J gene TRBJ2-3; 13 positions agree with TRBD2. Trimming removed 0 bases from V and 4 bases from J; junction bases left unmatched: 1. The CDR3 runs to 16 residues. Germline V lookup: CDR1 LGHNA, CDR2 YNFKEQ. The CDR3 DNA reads TGTGCCAGCAGCCAAGATACTAGCGGGGGGGCAGATACGCAGTATTTT. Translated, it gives CASSQDTSGGADTQYF.

CDR3 residues: CASSLERENIQYF. The CDR3 coding sequence is TGTGCCAGCAGCTTAGAAAGGGAAAACATTCAGTACTTC. V and J are TRBV7-9 and TRBJ2-4; D unclear. CDR3 size: 13 residues. The V gene lost 1 base and the J gene lost 5 bases, with 6 bases spanning the gap. Germline V gene sequence: CDR1 SEHNR, CDR2 FQNEAQ (reference sequence).